These T cell receptor beta chains were read from a single sample in a study of control samples from healthy donors and cancer patients. The method was immunoSEQ multiplex PCR; TCRdb's version includes in-frame clones alone and lacks a portion of them. The sample comprises roughly 88,000 clones, 85% to 95% of which are singletons, and approximately 7.6% rests with the top ten. Material: blood. The receptors stem from a man aged 18 to 30 in good health. The CDR3 runs from the conserved cysteine through the conserved F or W. The order of the fields is J gene, V gene, clone size, D gene, CDR3 DNA, CDR3 protein. The D gene is left open where the match is weak. A row's size may be missing; if present it is once, few, many or a size class.

j_call: TRBJ1-6; v_call: TRBV6-1; clone_size: -; d_call: -; cdr3_nt: TGTGCCAGCAGTGAACGGGAGGATTCACCCCTCCACTTT; cdr3_aa: CASSEREDSPLHF
j_call: TRBJ1-2; v_call: TRBV6-1; clone_size: few; d_call: -; cdr3_nt: TGTGCCAGCAGTGAATATGTCCAAGCTAACTATGGCTACACCTTC; cdr3_aa: CASSEYVQANYGYTF
j_call: TRBJ1-3; v_call: TRBV15; clone_size: -; d_call: -; cdr3_nt: TGTGCCACCAGCCCCCTGCGAGGGCTCTCTGGAAACACCATATATTTT; cdr3_aa: CATSPLRGLSGNTIYF
j_call: TRBJ2-2; v_call: TRBV6-4; clone_size: -; d_call: -; cdr3_nt: TGTGCCAGCAGTGAAGGGATAACAGGGACCGGGGAGCTGTTTTTT; cdr3_aa: CASSEGITGTGELFF
j_call: TRBJ1-4; v_call: TRBV27; clone_size: -; d_call: -; cdr3_nt: TGTGCCAGCAGTTTAGGTGTTAAGAGTGAAAAACTGTTTTTT; cdr3_aa: CASSLGVKSEKLFF
j_call: TRBJ2-1; v_call: TRBV3-1/TRBV3-2; clone_size: -; d_call: -; cdr3_nt: TGTGCCAGCAGCCAAGGTGGAATTCGCCGATCACACAATGAGCAGTTCTTC; cdr3_aa: CASSQGGIRRSHNEQFF
j_call: TRBJ2-1; v_call: TRBV19; clone_size: -; d_call: -; cdr3_nt: TGTGCCAGTAGTATCGGGACATACAATGAGCAGTTCTTC; cdr3_aa: CASSIGTYNEQFF
j_call: TRBJ2-3; v_call: TRBV24-1; clone_size: -; d_call: TRBD1; cdr3_nt: TGTGCCACCAGTGACCAAGGGACAGGGGCCTTAGATACGCAGTATTTT; cdr3_aa: CATSDQGTGALDTQYF
j_call: TRBJ1-2; v_call: TRBV18; clone_size: -; d_call: -; cdr3_nt: TGTGCCAGCTCACCAGGGGCTGGGGGCTACACCTTC; cdr3_aa: CASSPGAGGYTF
j_call: TRBJ1-1; v_call: TRBV2; clone_size: -; d_call: -; cdr3_nt: TGTGCCAGCGGCCGGGCCGAGAACACTGAAGCTTTCTTT; cdr3_aa: CASGRAENTEAFF
j_call: TRBJ1-1; v_call: TRBV6-5; clone_size: -; d_call: -; cdr3_nt: TGTGCCAGCAGCCTCGACAGGTCGAACACTGAAGCTTTCTTT; cdr3_aa: CASSLDRSNTEAFF
j_call: TRBJ1-2; v_call: TRBV27; clone_size: -; d_call: TRBD1; cdr3_nt: TGTGCCAGCAGTTTGTATCCGGGACAGACTGCTAACTATGGCTACACCTTC; cdr3_aa: CASSLYPGQTANYGYTF
j_call: TRBJ1-4; v_call: TRBV7-9; clone_size: -; d_call: -; cdr3_nt: TGTGCCAGCAGCTTAGGCCCCGGAAAACTGTTTTTT; cdr3_aa: CASSLGPGKLFF
j_call: TRBJ1-1; v_call: TRBV9; clone_size: -; d_call: TRBD1; cdr3_nt: TGTGCCAGCAGCCGCCGGGACAGGGGGATCCCCGGCACTGAAGCTTTCTTT; cdr3_aa: CASSRRDRGIPGTEAFF
j_call: TRBJ2-7; v_call: TRBV7-9; clone_size: -; d_call: -; cdr3_nt: TGTGCCAGCAGCTTAGGGAGCTACGAGCAGTACTTC; cdr3_aa: CASSLGSYEQYF
j_call: TRBJ1-6; v_call: TRBV6-5; clone_size: -; d_call: -; cdr3_nt: TGTGCCAGCAGTTACCCAGGGAATTCACCCCTCCACTTT; cdr3_aa: CASSYPGNSPLHF
j_call: TRBJ1-6; v_call: TRBV7-9; clone_size: -; d_call: -; cdr3_nt: TGTGCCAGCAGCTCCCACACCACAGGGCTTAATTCACCCCTCCACTTT; cdr3_aa: CASSSHTTGLNSPLHF
j_call: TRBJ2-1; v_call: TRBV6-2/TRBV6-3; clone_size: -; d_call: -; cdr3_nt: TGTGCCAGCAGTGGAGGGCCCGCTGGAGGCAATGAGCAGTTCTTC; cdr3_aa: CASSGGPAGGNEQFF
j_call: TRBJ2-3; v_call: TRBV4-1; clone_size: -; d_call: -; cdr3_nt: TGCGCCAGCAGCCTAGGACGGAGCACAGATACGCAGTATTTT; cdr3_aa: CASSLGRSTDTQYF
j_call: TRBJ1-2; v_call: TRBV4-3; clone_size: -; d_call: -; cdr3_nt: TGCGCCAGCAGCCCCGGGTCTGGGACCTCCTATGGCTACACCTTC; cdr3_aa: CASSPGSGTSYGYTF
j_call: TRBJ2-7; v_call: TRBV12-3/TRBV12-4; clone_size: -; d_call: -; cdr3_nt: TGTGCCAGCAGTTCGCTTCTCTACGAGCAGTACTTC; cdr3_aa: CASSSLLYEQYF
j_call: TRBJ2-4; v_call: TRBV7-9; clone_size: once; d_call: -; cdr3_nt: TGTGCCAGCAGCCCGACGACAGGAGGCAAAAACATTCAGTACTTC; cdr3_aa: CASSPTTGGKNIQYF
j_call: TRBJ2-1; v_call: TRBV7-8; clone_size: -; d_call: TRBD2; cdr3_nt: TGTGCCAGCAGCCCTGGACTAGCGAGCGGAGCCTACAATGAGCAGTTCTTC; cdr3_aa: CASSPGLASGAYNEQFF
j_call: TRBJ2-1; v_call: TRBV7-9; clone_size: -; d_call: TRBD1; cdr3_nt: TGTGCCAGCAGTAAGGGGGACAGGATCTACAATGAGCAGTTCTTC; cdr3_aa: CASSKGDRIYNEQFF
j_call: TRBJ2-3; v_call: TRBV2; clone_size: -; d_call: TRBD1; cdr3_nt: TGTGCCAGCACACGGGACAGGGGGAACGCAGATACGCAGTATTTT; cdr3_aa: CASTRDRGNADTQYF
j_call: TRBJ2-2; v_call: TRBV5-1; clone_size: -; d_call: -; cdr3_nt: TGCGCCAGCAGCTGGCCTACATGGGGTTCGAACACCGGGGAGCTGTTTTTT; cdr3_aa: CASSWPTWGSNTGELFF
j_call: TRBJ1-2; v_call: TRBV21-1; clone_size: -; d_call: -; cdr3_nt: TGTGCCAGCAAAAGGGGGAGTCCCTCTCGTGGCTACACCTTC; cdr3_aa: CASKRGSPSRGYTF
j_call: TRBJ2-5; v_call: TRBV7-3; clone_size: -; d_call: -; cdr3_nt: TGTGCCAGCAGCTTATCTGGAGGAGAGACCCAGTACTTC; cdr3_aa: CASSLSGGETQYF
j_call: TRBJ1-2; v_call: TRBV28; clone_size: -; d_call: -; cdr3_nt: TGTGCCAGCAGTCCTCAAACACTATTCTATGGCTACACCTTC; cdr3_aa: CASSPQTLFYGYTF
j_call: TRBJ2-1; v_call: TRBV6-1; clone_size: -; d_call: TRBD1; cdr3_nt: TGTGCCAGCAGTGAAGCGGCAGGGGGCAGGAATGAGCAGTTCTTC; cdr3_aa: CASSEAAGGRNEQFF
j_call: TRBJ2-7; v_call: TRBV27; clone_size: -; d_call: -; cdr3_nt: TGTGCCAGCAGTCCGGGGCTGGGGGAGCAGTACTTC; cdr3_aa: CASSPGLGEQYF
j_call: TRBJ1-4; v_call: TRBV24-1; clone_size: -; d_call: TRBD1; cdr3_nt: TGTGCCACCAGTGACCTGGGACAGGGCGGGGAAAAACTGTTTTTT; cdr3_aa: CATSDLGQGGEKLFF
j_call: TRBJ2-5; v_call: TRBV5-1; clone_size: -; d_call: TRBD1; cdr3_nt: TGCGCCAGCAGCTCACAGGGGGCGGTCGGAGAGACCCAGTACTTC; cdr3_aa: CASSSQGAVGETQYF
j_call: TRBJ2-3; v_call: TRBV19; clone_size: -; d_call: -; cdr3_nt: TGTGCCAGTAGGCTTACTCCTTCGGGACTCCTCAGCACAGATACGCAGTATTTT; cdr3_aa: CASRLTPSGLLSTDTQYF
j_call: TRBJ1-2; v_call: TRBV6-2/TRBV6-3; clone_size: few; d_call: -; cdr3_nt: TGTGCCAGCAGTTACCTGTTGAACAGCGATGGCTACACCTTC; cdr3_aa: CASSYLLNSDGYTF
j_call: TRBJ1-6; v_call: TRBV7-6; clone_size: -; d_call: -; cdr3_nt: TGTGCCAGCAGCTTAGAAGGAGGCCCCAGCTCCTATAATTCACCCCTCCACTTT; cdr3_aa: CASSLEGGPSSYNSPLHF
j_call: TRBJ1-1; v_call: TRBV5-1; clone_size: -; d_call: -; cdr3_nt: TGCGCCAGCAGCCCCGGTTCAGGGCGTGGGGGTGAAGCTTTCTTT; cdr3_aa: CASSPGSGRGGEAFF
j_call: TRBJ2-7; v_call: TRBV7-8; clone_size: -; d_call: -; cdr3_nt: TGTGCCAGCAGCTTAAGAGGCCAGCTCTCCTACGAGCAGTACTTC; cdr3_aa: CASSLRGQLSYEQYF
j_call: TRBJ2-2; v_call: TRBV9; clone_size: -; d_call: -; cdr3_nt: TGTGCCAGCAGCGGCAACGCCAACACCGGGGAGCTGTTTTTT; cdr3_aa: CASSGNANTGELFF
j_call: TRBJ1-2; v_call: TRBV7-9; clone_size: -; d_call: -; cdr3_nt: TGTGCCAGCAGCTTATACCCGGGGCATGGCTACACCTTC; cdr3_aa: CASSLYPGHGYTF
j_call: TRBJ1-6; v_call: TRBV13; clone_size: -; d_call: TRBD1; cdr3_nt: TGTGCCAGCAGCTGGACAGGGGGTAATTCACCCCTCCACTTT; cdr3_aa: CASSWTGGNSPLHF
j_call: TRBJ1-6; v_call: TRBV5-4; clone_size: -; d_call: -; cdr3_nt: TGTGCCAGCAGCGCCAGCTCCTATAATTCACCCCTCCACTTT; cdr3_aa: CASSASSYNSPLHF
j_call: TRBJ1-2; v_call: TRBV11-2; clone_size: -; d_call: TRBD1; cdr3_nt: TGTGCCAGCAGCTTGACAGGGACTAACTATGGCTACACCTTC; cdr3_aa: CASSLTGTNYGYTF
j_call: TRBJ2-2; v_call: TRBV4-2; clone_size: -; d_call: -; cdr3_nt: TGTGCCAGCAGCCAGACCATTACCGGGGAGCTGTTTTTT; cdr3_aa: CASSQTITGELFF
j_call: TRBJ1-1; v_call: TRBV12-3/TRBV12-4; clone_size: -; d_call: TRBD1; cdr3_nt: TGTGCCAGCAGTCTGCAACAGGGGTCTGAAGCTTTCTTT; cdr3_aa: CASSLQQGSEAFF
j_call: TRBJ1-2; v_call: TRBV19; clone_size: -; d_call: TRBD1; cdr3_nt: TGTGCCAGTAGTAGGACAGGGGGCTGGGGCTACACCTTC; cdr3_aa: CASSRTGGWGYTF
j_call: TRBJ1-1; v_call: TRBV19; clone_size: -; d_call: TRBD1; cdr3_nt: TGTGCCAGTAGTACGTGGACAGGGGCCGAAGCTTTCTTT; cdr3_aa: CASSTWTGAEAFF
j_call: TRBJ1-5; v_call: TRBV7-3; clone_size: few; d_call: -; cdr3_nt: TGTGCCAGCAGCCCGAACAGCAATCAGCCCCAGCATTTT; cdr3_aa: CASSPNSNQPQHF
j_call: TRBJ2-2; v_call: TRBV27; clone_size: -; d_call: TRBD2; cdr3_nt: TGTGCCAGCACGCCAGCGGGAACCGGGGAGCTGTTTTTT; cdr3_aa: CASTPAGTGELFF
j_call: TRBJ1-2; v_call: TRBV11-2; clone_size: -; d_call: -; cdr3_nt: TGTGCCAGCAGCTCCCTTGGAGACTCCTATGGCTACACCTTC; cdr3_aa: CASSSLGDSYGYTF
j_call: TRBJ1-1; v_call: TRBV6-2/TRBV6-3; clone_size: -; d_call: TRBD1; cdr3_nt: TGTGCCAGCAGTCGACAGGGCAAGAGCTATGAAGCTTTCTTT; cdr3_aa: CASSRQGKSYEAFF
j_call: TRBJ1-2; v_call: TRBV3-1/TRBV3-2; clone_size: once; d_call: -; cdr3_nt: TGTGCCAGCAGCCAAGATACGTCCAGAGGAGGCTACACCTTC; cdr3_aa: CASSQDTSRGGYTF
j_call: TRBJ2-2; v_call: TRBV9; clone_size: -; d_call: TRBD1; cdr3_nt: TGTGCCAGCAGCCCTAGGGACAGGAGTCGGACCGGGGAGCTGTTTTTT; cdr3_aa: CASSPRDRSRTGELFF
j_call: TRBJ2-4; v_call: TRBV27; clone_size: -; d_call: TRBD1; cdr3_nt: TGTGCCAGCAGTGGGACCGGGACAGACATTCAGTACTTC; cdr3_aa: CASSGTGTDIQYF
j_call: TRBJ2-5; v_call: TRBV5-6; clone_size: -; d_call: -; cdr3_nt: TGTGCCAGCAGCTTGTACGAGACCCAGTACTTC; cdr3_aa: CASSLYETQYF
j_call: TRBJ2-1; v_call: TRBV10-3; clone_size: medium-sized; d_call: TRBD2; cdr3_nt: TGTGCCATCAGTGAGAAAAGCGGGGGGTACAATGAGCAGTTCTTC; cdr3_aa: CAISEKSGGYNEQFF
j_call: TRBJ2-1; v_call: TRBV9; clone_size: -; d_call: -; cdr3_nt: TGTGCCAGCAGCGTCACGGGAGATTACAATGAGCAGTTCTTC; cdr3_aa: CASSVTGDYNEQFF
j_call: TRBJ1-5; v_call: TRBV7-9; clone_size: -; d_call: -; cdr3_nt: TGTGCCAGCAGCCCACCCGCGTCCGCCCAGCATTTT; cdr3_aa: CASSPPASAQHF
j_call: TRBJ2-1; v_call: TRBV2; clone_size: -; d_call: TRBD1; cdr3_nt: TGTGCCAGCAGCGCGACGTCGACAGGGGGCATACTCTTC; cdr3_aa: CASSATSTGGILF
j_call: TRBJ1-5; v_call: TRBV18; clone_size: -; d_call: -; cdr3_nt: TGTGCCAGCTCACCTACCTCAGGGGATCAGCCCCAGCATTTT; cdr3_aa: CASSPTSGDQPQHF